This TCR beta chain came from a study of blood T cell repertoires in COVID-19. Method: immunoSEQ multiplex PCR; TCRdb's copy keeps in-frame clones and lacks some. The sample yields about 33,000 clones, just over 85% seen once. V lost 0 bases, J lost 5 bases, and 20 bases lay in between. CDR3 length: 19 amino acids. Germline-derived CDR1 and CDR2 are MGHRA and YSYEKL. The V and J genes are TRBV4-1 and TRBJ1-6, with D unclear. The source is a human donor in a cohort sampled during active COVID-19. The sequenced material came from peripheral blood. CDR3 sequence: CASSQDGSGYAADNSPLHF. The CDR3 DNA is TGCGCCAGCAGCCAAGACGGGAGTGGCTATGCGGCTGATAATTCACCCCTCCACTTT.